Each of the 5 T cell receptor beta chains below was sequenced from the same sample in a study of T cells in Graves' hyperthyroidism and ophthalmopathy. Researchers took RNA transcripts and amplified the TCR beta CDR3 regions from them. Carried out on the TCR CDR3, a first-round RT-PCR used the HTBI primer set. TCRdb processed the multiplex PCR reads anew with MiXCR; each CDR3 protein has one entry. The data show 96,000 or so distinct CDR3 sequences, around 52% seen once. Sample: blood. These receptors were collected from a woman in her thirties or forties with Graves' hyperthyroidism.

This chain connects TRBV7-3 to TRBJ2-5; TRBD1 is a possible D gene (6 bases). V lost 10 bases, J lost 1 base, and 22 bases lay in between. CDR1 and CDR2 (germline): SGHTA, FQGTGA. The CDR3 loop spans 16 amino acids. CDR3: CATNWASGQTQETQYF. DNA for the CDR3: TGTGCCACCAATTGGGCATCCGGACAGACCCAAGAGACCCAGTACTTC.

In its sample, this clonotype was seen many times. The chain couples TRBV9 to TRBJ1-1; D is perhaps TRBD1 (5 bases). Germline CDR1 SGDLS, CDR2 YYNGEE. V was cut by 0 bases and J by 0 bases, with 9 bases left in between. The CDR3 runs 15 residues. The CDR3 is CASSVGGRMNTEAFF. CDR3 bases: TGTGCCAGCAGCGTAGGGGGCAGAATGAACACTGAAGCTTTCTTT.

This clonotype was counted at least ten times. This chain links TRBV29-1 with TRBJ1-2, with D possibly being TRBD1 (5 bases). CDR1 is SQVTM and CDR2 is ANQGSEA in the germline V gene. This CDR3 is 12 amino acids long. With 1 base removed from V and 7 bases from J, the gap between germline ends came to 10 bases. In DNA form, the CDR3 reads TGCAGCGTTGAAGGTGGGGGAGGTGGCTACACCTTC. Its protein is CSVEGGGGGYTF. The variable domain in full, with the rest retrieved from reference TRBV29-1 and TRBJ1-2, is SAVISQKPSRDICQRGTSLTIQCQVDSQVTMMFWYRQQPGQSLTLIATANQGSEATYESGFVIDKFPISRPNLTFSTLTVSNMSPEDSSIYLCSVEGGGGGYTFGSGTRLTVV.

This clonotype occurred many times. This CDR3 is CSGSRDYGYTF. For the CDR3, the DNA is TGCAGCGGGAGTCGGGACTATGGCTACACCTTC. The V call is TRBV29-1, the J call TRBJ1-2; no clear D. Between the trimmed V and J ends, which lost 7 bases and 3 bases, there was a span of 9 bases. The germline V gene has CDR1 SQVTM and CDR2 ANQGSEA. The CDR3 sequence is 11 residues long.

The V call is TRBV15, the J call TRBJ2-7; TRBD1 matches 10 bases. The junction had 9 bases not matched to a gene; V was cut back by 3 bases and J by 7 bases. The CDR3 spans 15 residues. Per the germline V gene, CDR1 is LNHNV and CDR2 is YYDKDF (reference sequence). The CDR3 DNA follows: TGTGCCACCAGCAGGGACCGGGACAGGGGTCTAGAGCAGTACTTC. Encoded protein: CATSRDRDRGLEQYF. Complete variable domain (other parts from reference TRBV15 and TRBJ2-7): DAMVIQNPRYQVTQFGKPVTLSCSQTLNHNVMYWYQQKSSQAPKLLFHYYDKDFNNEADTPDNFQSRRPNTSFCFLDIRSPGLGDTAMYLCATSRDRDRGLEQYFGPGTRLTVT.